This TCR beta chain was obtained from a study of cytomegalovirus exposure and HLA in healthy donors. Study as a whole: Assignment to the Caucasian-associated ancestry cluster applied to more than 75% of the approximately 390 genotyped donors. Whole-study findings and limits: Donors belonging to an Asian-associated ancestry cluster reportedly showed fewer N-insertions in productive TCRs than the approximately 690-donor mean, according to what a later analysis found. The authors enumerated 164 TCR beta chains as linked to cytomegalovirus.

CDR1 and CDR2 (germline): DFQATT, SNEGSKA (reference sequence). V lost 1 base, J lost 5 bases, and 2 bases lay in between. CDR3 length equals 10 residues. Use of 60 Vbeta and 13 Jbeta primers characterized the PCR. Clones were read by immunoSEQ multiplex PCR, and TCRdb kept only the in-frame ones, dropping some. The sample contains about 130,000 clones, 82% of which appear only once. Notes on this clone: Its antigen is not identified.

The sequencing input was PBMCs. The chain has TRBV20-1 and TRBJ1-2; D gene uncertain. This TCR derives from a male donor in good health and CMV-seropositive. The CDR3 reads CSARAYGYTF. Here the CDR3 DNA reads TGCAGTGCTAGAGCTTATGGCTACACCTTC.